Listed here are 19 T cell receptor beta chains from one sample, sequenced in a study of T cell changes during pregnancy in multiple sclerosis (dated by TCRdb to about 2019). Receptor libraries were prepared by the immunoSEQ multiplex PCR assay. The source is immuneACCESS, and TCRdb retained only in-frame sequences with V and J called. Part of the clones is not carried over; for the studies checked, unresolved V genes explain less than half of this, and the remainder is unexplained. This sample comprises 25,000 to 35,000 clones, over 80% of them detected only once. In total, the top ten clones hold 9.5% to 10% of the sample. The sample in question was CD8+ T cells from peripheral blood mononuclear cells, obtained in the first trimester of pregnancy. Receptors originate from a female donor with multiple sclerosis, enrolled in a pregnancy study.

The gene calls are TRBV5-1 and TRBJ1-1, with TRBD1 identical over 7 bases. V dropped 6 bases and J dropped 5; count of bases not matched to a gene: 7. CDR1 and CDR2 from the germline V gene are SGHRS and YFSETQ. The CDR3 is 13 amino acids. The CDR3 DNA is TGCGCCAGCACCAGCACAGGGGTGACTGAAGCTTTCTTT. Translation: CASTSTGVTEAFF.

The rearrangement joins TRBV5-6 to TRBJ2-7; D possibly corresponds to TRBD1 (5 bases). There are 12 residues in the CDR3. Germline V gives CDR1 SGHDT, CDR2 YYEEEE. V lost 7 bases, J lost 4 bases, and 12 bases lay in between. CDR3 protein: CASGRDRYEQYF. In nucleotides, the CDR3 is TGTGCCAGCGGCCGCGACAGATACGAGCAGTACTTC.

The table lists this clone with a few counts. Within the sample, other DNA sequences also encode this same CDR3. The CDR3 DNA reads TGTGCCAGCAGTTTAGGCCGCGGGACTGAAGCTTTCTTT. This encodes CASSLGRGTEAFF. The V gene is TRBV27, the J gene TRBJ1-1, with D hard to call. V lost 2 bases and J 5 bases, leaving 9 bases between the germline ends. The CDR3 spans 13 residues. Germline V gene data show CDR1 as MNHEY and CDR2 as SMNVEV (reference sequence).

V usage is TRBV27 and J usage is TRBJ2-7; a possible D gene is TRBD2 (5 bases). The V end was cut by 3 bases, the J end by 0 bases, with 9 bases between. This CDR3 spans 14 amino acids. Germline CDR1 MNHEY, CDR2 SMNVEV (reference sequence). The CDR3 DNA follows: TGTGCCAGCAGTTTGGGAGACGTCTCCTACGAGCAGTACTTC. It yields the protein CASSLGDVSYEQYF.

CDR3 bases: TGTGCCAGCAGCTTAGAACAGGGCAATCAGCCCCAGCATTTT. It is translated as CASSLEQGNQPQHF. The rearrangement joins TRBV7-8 to TRBJ1-5; D is perhaps TRBD1 (5 bases). V shed 1 base and J shed 2 bases, with 6 bases lying between them. Germline-derived CDR1 and CDR2 are SGHVS and FQNEAQ. The CDR3 contains 14 residues.

The rearrangement links TRBV28 to TRBJ1-1; D is possibly TRBD1 (6 bases). Trimming removed 3 bases at V and 5 bases at J, with 16 bases between. The CDR3 spans 15 residues. CDR1 MDHEN and CDR2 SYDVKM come from the germline V gene. As DNA, the CDR3 is TGTGCCAGCAGTTTTCATAAAGGGGGGGGGACTGAAGCTTTCTTT. Translating it yields CASSFHKGGGTEAFF.

The chain is built from TRBV2 and TRBJ2-2; D not certain. Germline CDR1 reads SNHLY; CDR2 reads FYNNEI. There are 14 residues in the CDR3. The V end was cut by 8 bases, the J end by 0 bases, with 10 bases between. The CDR3 bases are TGTGCCAGCGGCACCTTCGCGAACACCGGGGAGCTGTTTTTT. This translates into CASGTFANTGELFF.

The chain uses TRBV11-3 and TRBJ2-1; D call uncertain. V lost 1 base to trimming and J lost 7 bases, with 8 bases between them. Germline V lookup: CDR1 SGHNT, CDR2 YENEEA. CDR3 size: 13 residues. Here the CDR3 DNA reads TGTGCCAGCAGCTTAGCGTCTCGGAATGAGCAGTTCTTC. Encoded protein: CASSLASRNEQFF.

The rearrangement joins TRBV2 to TRBJ2-7, with a possible D match to TRBD2 (5 bases). The CDR3 length is 14 residues. CDR1 is SNHLY, CDR2 FYNNEI, per germline. Trimming took off 0 bases at V and 2 bases at J, with 8 bases between the two ends. The CDR3 nucleotides are TGTGCCAGCAGTGAAGCCCTAGCTACCTACGAGCAGTACTTC. Amino acid sequence: CASSEALATYEQYF.

This sequence joins TRBV5-5 and TRBJ1-6; 8 positions match TRBD1. CDR1 SGHKS and CDR2 YYEKEE come from the germline V gene (reference sequence). The ends lost 3 bases at V and 9 bases at J; junction bases unmatched: 5. The CDR3 is 14 amino acids. The CDR3: CASSSRQGSSPLHF. For the CDR3, the DNA is TGTGCCAGCAGCTCTCGACAGGGGAGTTCACCCCTCCACTTT.

The genes are TRBV6-5 and TRBJ2-7; 7 bases agree with TRBD1. The CDR3 is 15 residues long. J lost 7 bases, V lost 5 bases, and 14 bases had no gene match. Germline-derived CDR1 and CDR2 are MNHEY and SVGAGI. CDR3 in amino acids: CASSPSDRWGGEQYF. For the CDR3, the DNA is TGTGCCAGCAGTCCGTCGGACAGGTGGGGTGGGGAGCAGTACTTC.

V and J are TRBV28 and TRBJ2-1, with TRBD1 identical over 9 bases. Germline V gene sequence: CDR1 MDHEN, CDR2 SYDVKM. Trimming removed 6 bases from V and 7 bases from J; junction bases left unmatched: 13. The CDR3 sequence is 16 residues long. CDR3 bases: TGTGCCAGCAGCTCGAGGCCGGGACAGGGTGGAAATGAGCAGTTCTTC. This codes for CASSSRPGQGGNEQFF. Complete variable domain (other parts from reference TRBV28 and TRBJ2-1): DVKVTQSSRYLVKRTGEKVFLECVQDMDHENMFWYRQDPGLGLRLIYFSYDVKMKEKGDIPEGYSVSREKKERFSLILESASTNQTSMYLCASSSRPGQGGNEQFFGPGTRLTVL.

The rearrangement uses TRBV27 and TRBJ2-3; 9 bases align to TRBD2. CDR3 length: 12 amino acids. The germline V gene encodes CDR1 MNHEY and CDR2 SMNVEV (reference sequence). The CDR3 loop is CTSSGITDTQYF. DNA for the CDR3: TGTACCTCTAGCGGGATTACAGATACGCAGTATTTT.

The chain carries TRBV4-2 and TRBJ1-2; TRBD1 aligns across 7 bases. The CDR3 totals 14 residues. Trimming at V came to 5 bases and at J to 6 bases, leaving 9 bases not matched to a gene. CDR1 LGHNA and CDR2 YNFKEQ come from the germline V gene. The CDR3 region has the DNA TGTGCCAGCAGCTCCACGACAGGGATCCATGGCTACACCTTC. It is translated as CASSSTTGIHGYTF.

This chain connects TRBV6-5 to TRBJ2-3, with TRBD2 matching over 7 bases. CDR1 is MNHEY, CDR2 SVGAGI, per germline. The CDR3 totals 16 residues. The ends lost 2 bases at V and 2 bases at J; junction bases unmatched: 7. The CDR3 DNA sequence: TGTGCCAGCAGTTACGGGGCGGGGGAGAACACAGATACGCAGTATTTT. Protein: CASSYGAGENTDTQYF.

This clone was seen once. The V call is TRBV7-3, the J call TRBJ2-1; 15 bases align to TRBD2. Germline CDR1 is SGHTA and CDR2 is FQGTGA. Trimming took 4 bases from V and 0 from J; bases not matched to a gene: 7. The CDR3 has 19 residues. The CDR3 loop is CASSWGLAGGPSSYNEQFF. CDR3 bases: TGTGCCAGCAGCTGGGGACTAGCGGGGGGCCCCTCCTCCTACAATGAGCAGTTCTTC.

This clone was seen more than once but under ten times. CDR3 loop: CASSVGREGYEQYF. Here the CDR3 DNA reads TGTGCCAGCAGCGTAGGAAGGGAGGGGTACGAGCAGTACTTC. The V call is TRBV9, the J call TRBJ2-7, with 7 positions matching TRBD2. Germline CDR1 and CDR2: SGDLS and YYNGEE. V gave up 0 bases and J gave up 4 bases; unmatched junction bases: 4. The CDR3 spans 14 residues. Together with reference TRBV9 and TRBJ2-7, the CDR3 gives the full variable domain: DSGVTQTPKHLITATGQRVTLRCSPRSGDLSVYWYQQSLDQGLQFLIQYYNGEERAKGNILERFSAQQFPDLHSELNLSSLELGDSALYFCASSVGREGYEQYFGPGTRLTVT.

This clone was picked up one time. The chain is built from TRBV30 and TRBJ2-3; 11 bases map to TRBD1. The CDR3 contains 17 residues. V lost 6 bases, J lost 3 bases, and 14 bases stayed unmatched. Germline CDR1 is GTSNPN and CDR2 is SVGIG (reference sequence). CDR3 nucleotide sequence: TGTGCCTGTACGACCGTACCCGGGACAGGGGGGACAGATACGCAGTATTTT. Amino acid sequence: CACTTVPGTGGTDTQYF. The full variable domain, rest sourced from reference TRBV30 and TRBJ2-3, is SQTIHQWPATLVQPVGSPLSLECTVEGTSNPNLYWYRQAAGRGLQLLFYSVGIGQISSEVPQNLSASRPQDRQFILSSKKLLLSDSGFYLCACTTVPGTGGTDTQYFGPGTRLTVL.

The chain employs TRBV30 and TRBJ1-5, with D unresolved. With 0 bases removed from V and 1 base from J, the gap between germline ends came to 7 bases. This CDR3 is built from 14 residues. Germline CDR1 is GTSNPN and CDR2 is SVGIG (reference sequence). CDR3 nucleotide sequence: TGTGCCTGGAGTGTAGGAGGGAGCAATCAGCCCCAGCATTTT. It encodes CAWSVGGSNQPQHF.